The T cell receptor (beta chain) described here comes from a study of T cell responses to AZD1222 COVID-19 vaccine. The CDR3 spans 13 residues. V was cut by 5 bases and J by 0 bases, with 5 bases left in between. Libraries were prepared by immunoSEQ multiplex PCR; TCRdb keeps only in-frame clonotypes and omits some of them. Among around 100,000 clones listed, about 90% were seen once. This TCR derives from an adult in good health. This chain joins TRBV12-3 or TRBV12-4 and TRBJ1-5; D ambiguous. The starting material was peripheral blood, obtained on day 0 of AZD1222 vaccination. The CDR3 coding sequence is TGTGCCAGCAGTCACATTAGCAATCAGCCCCAGCATTTT. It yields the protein CASSHISNQPQHF.